This TCR beta chain stems from a study of somatic mutations in cytotoxic T cells in rheumatoid arthritis. Trimming pared 3 bases from V and 2 bases from J, leaving 11 bases between. The CDR3 extends over 14 amino acids. Per germline, CDR1 LGHNA and CDR2 YSLEER. Some clones are missing from TCRdb's copy, which holds only in-frame ones; the method was immunoSEQ multiplex PCR. The sample has some 13,000 clones; about 80% are singletons. Material for sequencing was CD8+ T cells sorted from blood. The origin of this receptor is a man aged 50 to 59 in good health. The V gene is TRBV4-3, the J gene TRBJ2-7, with D perhaps matching TRBD2 (7 bases). The CDR3 DNA reads as TGCGCCAGCAGCCAGTACGGGGGGCCCTACGAGCAGTACTTC. It specifies CASSQYGGPYEQYF.